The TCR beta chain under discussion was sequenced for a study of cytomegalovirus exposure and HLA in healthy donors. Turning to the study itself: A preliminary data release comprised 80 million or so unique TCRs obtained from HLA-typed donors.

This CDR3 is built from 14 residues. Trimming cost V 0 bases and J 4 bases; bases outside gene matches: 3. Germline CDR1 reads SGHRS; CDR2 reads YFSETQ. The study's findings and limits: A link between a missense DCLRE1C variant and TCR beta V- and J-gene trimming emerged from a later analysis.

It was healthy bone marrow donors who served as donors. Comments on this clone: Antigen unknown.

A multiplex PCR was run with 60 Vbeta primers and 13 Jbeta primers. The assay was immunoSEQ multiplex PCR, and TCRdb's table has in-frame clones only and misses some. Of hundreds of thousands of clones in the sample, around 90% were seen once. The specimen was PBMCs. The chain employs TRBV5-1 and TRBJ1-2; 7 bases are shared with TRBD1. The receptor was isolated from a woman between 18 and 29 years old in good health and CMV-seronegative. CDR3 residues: CASSLGRGSYGYTF. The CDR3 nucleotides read TGCGCCAGCAGCTTGGGCAGGGGGTCCTATGGCTACACCTTC.